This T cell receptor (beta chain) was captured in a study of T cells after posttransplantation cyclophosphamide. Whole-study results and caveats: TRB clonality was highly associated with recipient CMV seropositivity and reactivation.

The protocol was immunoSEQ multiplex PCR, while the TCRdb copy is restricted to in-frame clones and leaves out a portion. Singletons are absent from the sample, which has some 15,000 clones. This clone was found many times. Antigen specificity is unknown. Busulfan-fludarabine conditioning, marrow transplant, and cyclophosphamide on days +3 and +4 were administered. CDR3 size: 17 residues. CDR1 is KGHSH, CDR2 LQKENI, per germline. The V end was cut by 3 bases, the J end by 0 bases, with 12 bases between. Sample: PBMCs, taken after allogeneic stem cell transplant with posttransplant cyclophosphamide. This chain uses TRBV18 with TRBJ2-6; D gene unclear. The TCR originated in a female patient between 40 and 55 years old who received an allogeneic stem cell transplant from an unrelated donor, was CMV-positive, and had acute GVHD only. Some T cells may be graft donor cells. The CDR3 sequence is CASSPLTASSGANVLTF. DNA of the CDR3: TGTGCCAGCTCACCGTTGACTGCTAGCTCTGGGGCCAACGTCCTGACTTTC.